This TCR beta chain came from a study of T cell repertoires in cytomegalovirus infection (dated by TCRdb to the late 2010s). A note on the overall study: Alongside well-studied HLA-B-restricted epitopes, the peptide stimulations were aimed at recently identified HLA-C-restricted CMV epitopes, whose presentation resists viral immunomodulation. Donor HLA type was relevant to the analysis, as public TCR beta signatures indicated carriage of CMV infection together with the matching HLA type. Study-wide findings and limitations: In both this cohort and an independent roughly 330-donor cohort, the cumulative frequency of public TCR beta family members distinguished carriers of CMV infection plus the relevant HLA type. In the ex vivo response, HLA-C-restricted CMV-specific TCR beta clonotypes were dominant, and in two of eight donors the single most frequent clonotype came from this HLA-C-restricted group.

The treatment or condition label corresponds to: in vitro stimulation with specific CMV peptide epitopes to enrich CMV-specific T cells. This clonotype was seen repeatedly, ten times or more. What this receptor recognizes is not known. A read error may account for a junction end that differs from germline. Sequenced on an Illumina HiSeq 1500. TCRdb's own reprocessing of the public reads used fastp at Q25 and MiXCR and kept productive beta chains. Each CDR3 protein gets just one entry, which takes the most common genes and DNA from the rows behind it. The table for this sample lists hundreds of thousands of distinct CDR3 sequences; 30% to 35% of them were counted only once. The top ten hold around a sixth of the sample. The origin of this receptor is a human donor in good health (CMV status not recorded). Some clones in this sample may be carry-over from other donors' samples. The source was cultured PBMCs, collected from culture after CMV antigen stimulation.

The CDR3 region has the sequence CASSLTWRAGAENIQYF. The DNA is TGTGCCAGCAGCCTAACTTGGCGAGCGGGAGCCGAAAACATTCAGTACTTC. In this chain, TRBV7-9 is recombined with TRBJ2-4; 8 central bases correspond to TRBD2. The germline V gene encodes CDR1 SEHNR and CDR2 FQNEAQ (reference sequence). The CDR3 holds 17 amino acids from the cysteine to the phenylalanine. Kept here is only the CDR3 DNA, which spans 51 bases and is read in frame from base 1.